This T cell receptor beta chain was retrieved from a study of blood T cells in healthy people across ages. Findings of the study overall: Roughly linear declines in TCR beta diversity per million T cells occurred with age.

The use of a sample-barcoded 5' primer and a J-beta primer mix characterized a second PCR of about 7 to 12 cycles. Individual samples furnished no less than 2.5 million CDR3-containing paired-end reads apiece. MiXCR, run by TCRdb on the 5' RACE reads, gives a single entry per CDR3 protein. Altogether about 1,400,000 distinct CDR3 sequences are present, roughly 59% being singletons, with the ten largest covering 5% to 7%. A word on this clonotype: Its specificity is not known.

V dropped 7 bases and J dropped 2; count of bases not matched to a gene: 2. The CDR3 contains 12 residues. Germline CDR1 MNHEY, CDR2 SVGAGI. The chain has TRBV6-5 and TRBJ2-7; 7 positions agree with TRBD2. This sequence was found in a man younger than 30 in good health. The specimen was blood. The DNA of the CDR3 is TGTGCCAGCATGGGGGGGGCCTACGAGCAGTACTTC. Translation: CASMGGAYEQYF.